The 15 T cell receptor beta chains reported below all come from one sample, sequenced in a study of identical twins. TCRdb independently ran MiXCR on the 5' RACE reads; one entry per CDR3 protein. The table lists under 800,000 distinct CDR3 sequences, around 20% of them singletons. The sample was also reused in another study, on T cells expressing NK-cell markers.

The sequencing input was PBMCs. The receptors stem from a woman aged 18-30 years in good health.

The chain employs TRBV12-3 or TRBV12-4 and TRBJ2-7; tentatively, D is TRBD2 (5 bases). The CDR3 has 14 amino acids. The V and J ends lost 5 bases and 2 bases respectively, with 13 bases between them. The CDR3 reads CASSRWTGTYEQYF. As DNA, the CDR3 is TGTGCCAGCAGTCGCTGGACGGGAACCTACGAGCAGTACTTC.

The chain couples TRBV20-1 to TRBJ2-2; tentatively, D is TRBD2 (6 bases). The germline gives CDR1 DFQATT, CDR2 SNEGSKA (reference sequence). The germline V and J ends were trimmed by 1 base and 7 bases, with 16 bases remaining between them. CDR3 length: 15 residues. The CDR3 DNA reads TGCAGTGCTAGAGGGGTTGGAGGGAAGAGCGGGGAGCTGTTTTTT. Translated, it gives CSARGVGGKSGELFF.

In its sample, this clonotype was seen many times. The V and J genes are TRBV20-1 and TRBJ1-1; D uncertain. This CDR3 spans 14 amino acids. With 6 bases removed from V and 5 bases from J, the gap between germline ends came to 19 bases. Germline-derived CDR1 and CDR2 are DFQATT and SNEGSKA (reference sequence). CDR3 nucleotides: TGCAGTGCCCCCCCACGGCAGGTGGGGACTGAAGCTTTCTTT. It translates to CSAPPRQVGTEAFF.

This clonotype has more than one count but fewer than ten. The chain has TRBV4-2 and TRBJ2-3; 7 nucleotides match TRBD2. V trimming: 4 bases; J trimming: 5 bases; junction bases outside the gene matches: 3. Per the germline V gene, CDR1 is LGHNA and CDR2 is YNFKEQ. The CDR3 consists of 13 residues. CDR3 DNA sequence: TGTGCCAGCAGCCGTCAGCGGGAAGATACGCAGTATTTT. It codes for CASSRQREDTQYF.

CDR3 sequence (DNA): TGTGCCACCAGTGGCGGGAGCGACTCCTACAATGAGCAGTTCTTC. It yields the protein CATSGGSDSYNEQFF. The V call is TRBV24-1, the J call TRBJ2-1; 7 nucleotides agree with TRBD2. Trimming took 5 bases from V and 0 from J; bases not matched to a gene: 3. The CDR3 is 15 residues long. CDR1 KGHDR and CDR2 SFDVKD come from the germline V gene.

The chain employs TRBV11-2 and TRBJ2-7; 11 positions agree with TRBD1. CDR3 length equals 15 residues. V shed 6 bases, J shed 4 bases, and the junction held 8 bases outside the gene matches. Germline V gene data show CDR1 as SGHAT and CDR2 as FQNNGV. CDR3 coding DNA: TGTGCCAGCAGGATCCGGGGACAGGGGGAATACGAGCAGTACTTC. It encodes CASRIRGQGEYEQYF.

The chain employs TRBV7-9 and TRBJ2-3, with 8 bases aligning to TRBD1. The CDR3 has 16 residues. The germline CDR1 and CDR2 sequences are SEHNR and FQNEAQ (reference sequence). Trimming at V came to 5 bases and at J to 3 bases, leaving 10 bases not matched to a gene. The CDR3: CASSARGQGGTDTQYF. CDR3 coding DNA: TGTGCCAGCAGCGCCCGCGGACAGGGTGGTACAGATACGCAGTATTTT.

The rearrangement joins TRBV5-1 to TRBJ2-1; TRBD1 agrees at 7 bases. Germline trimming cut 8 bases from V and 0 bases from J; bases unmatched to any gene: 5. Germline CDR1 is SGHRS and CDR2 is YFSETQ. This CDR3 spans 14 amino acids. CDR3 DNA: TGCGCCAGTACAGGGGCTAACTCCTACAATGAGCAGTTCTTC. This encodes CASTGANSYNEQFF.

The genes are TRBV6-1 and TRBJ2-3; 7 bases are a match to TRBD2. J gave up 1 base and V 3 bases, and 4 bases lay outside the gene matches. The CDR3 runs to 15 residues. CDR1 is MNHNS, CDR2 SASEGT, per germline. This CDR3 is CASSESAGGTDTQYF. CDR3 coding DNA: TGTGCCAGCAGTGAGTCGGCGGGAGGCACAGATACGCAGTATTTT.

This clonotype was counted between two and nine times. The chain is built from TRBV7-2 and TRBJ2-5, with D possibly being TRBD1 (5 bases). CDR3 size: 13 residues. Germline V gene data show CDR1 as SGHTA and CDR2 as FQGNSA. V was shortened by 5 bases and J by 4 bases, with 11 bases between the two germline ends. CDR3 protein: CASSRVQGETQYF. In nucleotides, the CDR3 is TGTGCCAGCAGCCGAGTCCAGGGAGAGACCCAGTACTTC.

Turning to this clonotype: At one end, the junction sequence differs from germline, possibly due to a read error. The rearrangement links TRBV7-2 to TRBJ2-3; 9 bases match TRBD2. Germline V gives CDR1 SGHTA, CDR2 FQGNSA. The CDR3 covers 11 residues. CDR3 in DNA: TGTGCCAGCAGCACCGGGACTAGCTCAGATTTT. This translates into CASSTGTSSDF.

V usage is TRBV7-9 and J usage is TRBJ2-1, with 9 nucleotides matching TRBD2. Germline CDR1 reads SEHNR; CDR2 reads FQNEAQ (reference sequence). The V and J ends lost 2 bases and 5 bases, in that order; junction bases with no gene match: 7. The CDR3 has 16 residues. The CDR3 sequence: CASSLTGLAPNNEQFF. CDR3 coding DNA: TGTGCCAGCAGCTTAACGGGACTAGCCCCAAACAATGAGCAGTTCTTC.

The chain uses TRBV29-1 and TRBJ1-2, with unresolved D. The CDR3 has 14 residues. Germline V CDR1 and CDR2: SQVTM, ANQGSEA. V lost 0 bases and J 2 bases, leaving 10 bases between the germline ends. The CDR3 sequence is CSVEDRRANYGYTF. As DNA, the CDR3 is TGCAGCGTTGAAGATCGACGGGCCAACTATGGCTACACCTTC. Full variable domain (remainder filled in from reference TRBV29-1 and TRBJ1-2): SAVISQKPSRDICQRGTSLTIQCQVDSQVTMMFWYRQQPGQSLTLIATANQGSEATYESGFVIDKFPISRPNLTFSTLTVSNMSPEDSSIYLCSVEDRRANYGYTFGSGTRLTVV.

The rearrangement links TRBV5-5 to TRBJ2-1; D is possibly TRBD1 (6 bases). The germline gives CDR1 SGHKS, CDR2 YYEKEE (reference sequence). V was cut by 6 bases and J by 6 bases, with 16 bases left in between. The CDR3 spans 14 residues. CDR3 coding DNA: TGTGCCAGCATCCCGGGCAGGGGTATCAATGAGCAGTTCTTC. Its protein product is CASIPGRGINEQFF.

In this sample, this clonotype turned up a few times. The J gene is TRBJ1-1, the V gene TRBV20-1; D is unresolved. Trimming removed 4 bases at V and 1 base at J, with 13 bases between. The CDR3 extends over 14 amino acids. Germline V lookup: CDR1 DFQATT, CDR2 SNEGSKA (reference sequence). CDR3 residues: CSATSVTRNTEAFF. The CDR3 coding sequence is TGCAGTGCTACCTCCGTCACGCGGAACACTGAAGCTTTCTTT.